The 28 T cell receptor beta chains below were found in one sample sequenced in a study of shared clonotypes between healthy human individuals. The protocol was immunoSEQ multiplex PCR, while the TCRdb copy is restricted to in-frame clones and leaves out a portion. The table has millions of clones, 90% to 95% seen once; the top ten hold 0.39%. Input material: naive CD4+ T cells from PBMCs. The subset is: CD45RA+ positively selected. The source of these receptors is a young man in good health. Some clones in this sample may be carry-over from other donors' samples.

Points on this clone: This sample also contains other DNA sequences that code for the same CDR3. This sequence joins TRBV5-1 and TRBJ2-3, with no clear D. The CDR3 runs to 13 residues. Trimming took 0 bases from V and 2 from J, leaving 4 bases between them. The V gene's germline CDR1 is SGHRS and CDR2 YFSETQ. Here the CDR3 DNA reads TGCGCCAGCAGCTTGGGACCCACAGATACGCAGTATTTT. Translated, it gives CASSLGPTDTQYF.

This clone was counted a few times. The chain employs TRBV5-1 and TRBJ1-1; TRBD1 aligns across 10 bases. CDR1 is SGHRS and CDR2 is YFSETQ in the germline V gene. CDR3 size: 15 residues. V was pared by 6 bases and J by 4 bases, with 9 bases of the junction left unmatched. The CDR3 sequence: CASNKGQGSGTEAFF. In nucleotides, the CDR3 is TGCGCCAGCAACAAGGGACAGGGGAGTGGCACTGAAGCTTTCTTT. Full variable domain (rest looked up from reference TRBV5-1 and TRBJ1-1): KAGVTQTPRYLIKTRGQQVTLSCSPISGHRSVSWYQQTPGQGLQFLFEYFSETQRNKGNFPGRFSGRQFSNSRSEMNVSTLELGDSALYLCASNKGQGSGTEAFFGQGTRLTVV.

In nucleotides, the CDR3 is TGCAGCGTTTCCGGCACGGGTAAAGCTTTCTTT. Translated: CSVSGTGKAFF. The genes are TRBV29-1 and TRBJ1-1; no definite D call. The CDR3 length is 11 residues. The germline V gene encodes CDR1 SQVTM and CDR2 ANQGSEA. Trimming took off 5 bases at V and 9 bases at J, with 13 bases between the two ends.

The gene calls are TRBV5-1 and TRBJ1-1; 9 bases are shared with TRBD1. CDR3 length equals 18 residues. Germline CDR1 is SGHRS and CDR2 is YFSETQ. With V trimmed by 4 bases and J by 0 bases, 13 bases remained unmatched. CDR3 DNA: TGCGCCAGCAGCCAAAAGGGGACAGGGCCCTACATGAACACTGAAGCTTTCTTT. Protein sequence: CASSQKGTGPYMNTEAFF.

V usage is TRBV19 and J usage is TRBJ1-1; D might be TRBD1 (6 bases). V lost 6 bases to trimming and J lost 1 base, with 12 bases between them. The CDR3 covers 14 residues. The germline V gene has CDR1 LNHDA and CDR2 SQIVND (reference sequence). The CDR3 DNA reads as TGTGCCAGTAGGCTCAGGACAGAGAACACTGAAGCTTTCTTT. It specifies CASRLRTENTEAFF.

CDR3: CAWSLGRSYGYTF. CDR3 DNA: TGTGCCTGGAGTCTAGGGAGGAGCTATGGCTACACCTTC. This chain links TRBV30 with TRBJ1-2; D call uncertain. The length of the CDR3 is 13 residues. Germline lookup yields CDR1 GTSNPN and CDR2 SVGIG (reference sequence). The V gene lost 2 bases and the J gene lost 4 bases, with 11 bases spanning the gap.

This chain connects TRBV28 to TRBJ2-7; no clear D. V was cut by 5 bases and J by 3 bases, with 17 bases left in between. CDR1 is MDHEN, CDR2 SYDVKM, per germline. The length of the CDR3 is 15 residues. DNA of the CDR3: TGTGCCAGCAGTCCGATTGGGCGGATGTTCTACGAGCAGTACTTC. Protein: CASSPIGRMFYEQYF. The whole variable domain, filled in from reference TRBV28 and TRBJ2-7, reads DVKVTQSSRYLVKRTGEKVFLECVQDMDHENMFWYRQDPGLGLRLIYFSYDVKMKEKGDIPEGYSVSREKKERFSLILESASTNQTSMYLCASSPIGRMFYEQYFGPGTRLTVT.

The chain combines TRBV29-1 with TRBJ1-1; the D gene is possibly TRBD1 (6 bases). Trimming shortened V by 7 bases and J by 5 bases, and 14 bases separated the two germline ends. Germline lookup yields CDR1 SQVTM and CDR2 ANQGSEA. The CDR3 totals 12 residues. The CDR3 coding sequence is TGCAGCGCAACAGGGTTTTGGACTGAAGCTTTCTTT. Its protein product is CSATGFWTEAFF.

This clone was seen only once. In the same sample, other DNA sequences code for this CDR3. The gene calls are TRBV18 and TRBJ2-7; D is undetermined. The germline gives CDR1 KGHSH, CDR2 LQKENI. The CDR3 extends over 13 amino acids. The V end was cut by 0 bases, the J end by 4 bases, with 7 bases between. The DNA for the CDR3 is TGTGCCAGCTCACCACCAGGGTTGTACGAGCAGTACTTC. Encoded protein: CASSPPGLYEQYF.

This sequence joins TRBV5-1 and TRBJ2-2; D unresolved. Germline V gives CDR1 SGHRS, CDR2 YFSETQ. The CDR3 is 15 amino acids. Trimming cost V 0 bases and J 4 bases, with 10 bases left between them. In DNA, the CDR3 is TGCGCCAGCAGCTTGGCCGTTGGGTCCACCGGGGAGCTGTTTTTT. Its translation: CASSLAVGSTGELFF. Looking up the rest from reference TRBV5-1 and TRBJ2-2 gives the full variable domain: KAGVTQTPRYLIKTRGQQVTLSCSPISGHRSVSWYQQTPGQGLQFLFEYFSETQRNKGNFPGRFSGRQFSNSRSEMNVSTLELGDSALYLCASSLAVGSTGELFFGEGSRLTVL.

This rearrangement joins TRBV19 to TRBJ2-7, with D tentatively TRBD1 or TRBD2 (5 bases each). The germline gives CDR1 LNHDA, CDR2 SQIVND (reference sequence). V dropped 3 bases and J dropped 2 bases, with 14 bases sitting between them. The CDR3 consists of 15 residues. The CDR3 DNA reads TGTGCCAGTAGTATGCCGGGGCGAGGGGCCTACGAGCAGTACTTC. It specifies CASSMPGRGAYEQYF.

The genes are TRBV5-6 and TRBJ1-5; no definite D call. CDR1 SGHDT and CDR2 YYEEEE come from the germline V gene. Trimming removed 0 bases from V and 0 bases from J, with 7 bases in between. The CDR3 is made up of 15 amino acids. The DNA of the CDR3 is TGTGCCAGCAGCTTGGTTGCGGATAGCAATCAGCCCCAGCATTTT. It yields the protein CASSLVADSNQPQHF.

This chain joins TRBV11-3 and TRBJ2-7; the match to TRBD1 covers 7 bases. Germline V gives CDR1 SGHNT, CDR2 YENEEA. The junction had 10 bases not matched to a gene; V was cut back by 5 bases and J by 6 bases. This CDR3 is 14 amino acids long. The CDR3 loop is CASSPGTAHTEQYF. The CDR3 bases are TGTGCCAGCAGCCCCGGGACAGCCCATACCGAGCAGTACTTC.

This rearrangement joins TRBV7-8 to TRBJ2-7; D is possibly TRBD1 (6 bases). V was shortened by 4 bases and J by 2 bases, with 12 bases between the two germline ends. CDR3 length: 14 amino acids. Germline CDR1 SGHVS, CDR2 FQNEAQ. The CDR3 DNA reads TGTGCCAGCAGCTCACAGGGAACAGCCTACGAGCAGTACTTC. Translation gives CASSSQGTAYEQYF. Full variable domain (outside the CDR3, taken from reference TRBV7-8 and TRBJ2-7): GAGVSQSPRYKVAKRGQDVALRCDPISGHVSLFWYQQALGQGPEFLTYFQNEAQLDKSGLPSDRFFAERPEGSVSTLKIQRTQQEDSAVYLCASSSQGTAYEQYFGPGTRLTVT.

The chain links TRBV2 to TRBJ2-3; 11 bases align to TRBD2. With V trimmed by 6 bases and J by 1 base, 6 bases remained unmatched. The germline V gene has CDR1 SNHLY and CDR2 FYNNEI. This CDR3 has 16 amino acids. CDR3 residues: CASRDPGLAGTDTQYF. CDR3 coding DNA: TGTGCCAGCAGGGACCCGGGACTAGCGGGCACAGATACGCAGTATTTT.

V gene TRBV10-3 combines with J gene TRBJ2-7; D not certain. CDR3 length equals 10 residues. The V and J ends lost 6 bases and 3 bases respectively, with 3 bases between them. In germline, CDR1 is ENHRY, CDR2 SYGVKD. The CDR3 coding sequence is TGTGCCATCAGGAGCTACGAGCAGTACTTC. It translates to CAIRSYEQYF.

This clone came up once. The chain has TRBV19 and TRBJ2-5, with D possibly being TRBD2 (5 bases). Germline V lookup: CDR1 LNHDA, CDR2 SQIVND (reference sequence). V was pared by 6 bases and J by 2 bases, with 16 bases between. The CDR3 runs to 15 residues. CDR3 region: CASSRPGVGQETQYF. The DNA of the CDR3 is TGTGCCAGTAGCCGGCCCGGGGTGGGACAAGAGACCCAGTACTTC.

About this clone itself: Different DNA sequences within this sample yield the same CDR3. V usage is TRBV5-4 and J usage is TRBJ2-3; no firm D call. The germline V gene encodes CDR1 SGHNT and CDR2 YYREEE (reference sequence). The length of the CDR3 is 12 residues. Trimming stripped 1 base from V and 3 bases from J, with 3 bases between. CDR3: CASSLKTDTQYF. CDR3 bases: TGTGCCAGCAGCTTGAAAACAGATACGCAGTATTTT.

The chain recombines TRBV6-1 with TRBJ2-1; 7 nucleotides line up with TRBD1. Germline-derived CDR1 and CDR2 are MNHNS and SASEGT. This CDR3 region has 14 residues. V was clipped by 2 bases and J by 7 bases; unmatched bases: 5. CDR3: CASSEKARGNEQFF. Written as DNA, the CDR3 is TGTGCCAGCAGTGAAAAAGCCAGGGGGAATGAGCAGTTCTTC.

The chain joins TRBV18 to TRBJ1-2; no definite D call. Germline V gene data show CDR1 as KGHSH and CDR2 as LQKENI. Trimming pared 0 bases from V and 4 bases from J, leaving 18 bases between. The CDR3 has 17 residues. CDR3 region: CASSPPAYRDTFYGYTF. The CDR3 DNA follows: TGTGCCAGCTCACCACCCGCGTATCGAGACACCTTCTATGGCTACACCTTC.

The chain joins TRBV7-2 to TRBJ2-7; D may be TRBD2 (6 bases). Germline V gives CDR1 SGHTA, CDR2 FQGNSA. This CDR3 spans 14 amino acids. V lost 5 bases and J lost 2, with 13 bases in between. CDR3 loop: CASSARDLAYEQYF. CDR3 coding DNA: TGTGCCAGCAGCGCCCGGGACTTGGCCTACGAGCAGTACTTC.

The rearrangement links TRBV6-4 to TRBJ1-1; TRBD1 is a possible D gene (5 bases). The V end was cut by 9 bases, the J end by 0 bases, with 11 bases between. The CDR3 length is 13 residues. Germline assignment: CDR1 MRHNA and CDR2 SNTAGT. As DNA, the CDR3 is TGTGCCAGGCCGACAGCCATGAACACTGAAGCTTTCTTT. Encoded protein: CARPTAMNTEAFF.

The chain is built from TRBV29-1 and TRBJ2-3; no reliable D call. V lost 8 bases to trimming and J lost 1 base, with 10 bases between them. Germline CDR1 SQVTM, CDR2 ANQGSEA. This CDR3 comprises 12 residues. CDR3 bases: TGCAGCCTCACCGAGGGCACAGATACGCAGTATTTT. Translated, it gives CSLTEGTDTQYF.

The gene calls are TRBV11-2 and TRBJ2-1; D is unresolved. The V end lost 3 bases, the J end lost 1 base, and 10 bases lay between the germline ends. CDR1 and CDR2 from the germline V gene are SGHAT and FQNNGV. The CDR3 runs 15 residues. The CDR3 here is CASSFRRGSYNEQFF. The CDR3 DNA sequence: TGTGCCAGCAGCTTTAGGCGTGGATCCTACAATGAGCAGTTCTTC.

This chain joins TRBV30 and TRBJ2-7; TRBD1 or TRBD2 may be the D gene (5 bases each). Trimming cost V 4 bases and J 2 bases, with 18 bases left between them. CDR1 is GTSNPN, CDR2 SVGIG, per germline (reference sequence). The CDR3 is 15 amino acids. The CDR3 sequence: CAWNLPGPLAYEQYF. CDR3 DNA: TGTGCCTGGAATCTCCCGGGACCCCTGGCCTACGAGCAGTACTTC.

The chain is built from TRBV5-8 and TRBJ1-5; 9 positions match TRBD1. CDR1 and CDR2 from the germline V gene are SGHTS and YDEGEE. The CDR3 runs to 16 residues. The V gene end was trimmed by 0 bases and the J gene end by 4 bases; junction bases not matched to a gene: 5. CDR3 region: CASSLGDRVLNQPQHF. The DNA for the CDR3 is TGTGCCAGCAGCTTGGGGGACAGGGTACTTAATCAGCCCCAGCATTTT.

The chain couples TRBV7-9 to TRBJ1-2; possibly TRBD1 for D (5 bases). CDR3 size: 11 residues. From germline, CDR1 is SEHNR and CDR2 FQNEAQ (reference sequence). V lost 4 bases and J lost 8, with 8 bases in between. CDR3 DNA sequence: TGTGCCAGCAGCTCTTGGGGGGGCTACACCTTC. This sequence encodes CASSSWGGYTF.

Note on this clone: Different DNA sequences within this sample yield the same CDR3. The V gene is TRBV11-2, the J gene TRBJ2-5, with a weak D call TRBD2 (5 bases). The V and J ends lost 3 bases and 2 bases respectively, with 13 bases between them. The CDR3 extends over 15 amino acids. Germline CDR1 is SGHAT and CDR2 is FQNNGV. CDR3 residues: CASSLSPTTQETQYF. CDR3 bases: TGTGCCAGCAGCTTGTCTCCGACTACACAAGAGACCCAGTACTTC.